Sequencing of this T cell receptor beta chain was carried out in a study of shared clonotypes between healthy human individuals. Regarding the study as a whole: Limitation of the genetic and exposure-history diversity represented came from the few donors.

The germline V and J ends were trimmed by 10 bases and 3 bases, with 23 bases remaining between them. The CDR3 has 16 residues. Germline CDR1 MGHDK, CDR2 SYGVNS. Original data processing: There were no quality scores in the junction-only immunoSEQ sequences, so filtering differed. Produced via immunoSEQ multiplex PCR; TCRdb's table is partial and in-frame only. The V and J calls and clone size are taken from that table; D and trimming were inferred from the DNA. The sample holds some 660,000 clones, 55% to 85% seen once. Concerning this clone: Its antigen remains unidentified.

Naive CD45RA+ and memory CD45RA-negative subsets were split from CD4+ cells. The material sequenced was memory CD4+ T cells sorted from blood. Noted subset: CD45RA-negative fraction. The rearrangement uses TRBV25-1 and TRBJ2-3, with D perhaps TRBD1 (6 bases). This TCR was recovered from a woman aged 30 to 39 in good health. As DNA, the CDR3 is TGTGCCACCACCCCAGGGGTCCTGGTTGGGACAGATACGCAGTATTTT. Translated, it gives CATTPGVLVGTDTQYF. Full variable domain (missing parts from reference TRBV25-1 and TRBJ2-3): EADIYQTPRYLVIGTGKKITLECSQTMGHDKMYWYQQDPGMELHLIHYSYGVNSTEKGDLSSESTVSRIRTEHFPLTLESARPSHTSQYLCATTPGVLVGTDTQYFGPGTRLTVL.